The clone carrying this T cell receptor beta chain has at least ten counts. Each CDR3 protein gets one entry after TCRdb re-called the RT-PCR reads with MiXCR. The table lists over 750,000 distinct CDR3 sequences, around 20% of them singletons. This specimen belongs to a study of response to subunit inactivated influenza vaccine. V was cut by 4 bases and J by 2 bases, with 14 bases left in between. CDR1 and CDR2 (germline): GTSNPN, SVGIG (reference sequence). The length of the CDR3 is 14 residues. The input for sequencing was PBMCs from blood, taken 4 to 6 days after vaccination. The V and J genes are TRBV30 and TRBJ1-1, with a possible D match to TRBD1 (5 bases). This sequence originates from a man aged 45-65 years who received an inactivated influenza vaccine. The DNA of the CDR3 is TGTGCCTGGACCCCCGGGACGGCAAACACTGAAGCTTTCTTT. Residues: CAWTPGTANTEAFF.